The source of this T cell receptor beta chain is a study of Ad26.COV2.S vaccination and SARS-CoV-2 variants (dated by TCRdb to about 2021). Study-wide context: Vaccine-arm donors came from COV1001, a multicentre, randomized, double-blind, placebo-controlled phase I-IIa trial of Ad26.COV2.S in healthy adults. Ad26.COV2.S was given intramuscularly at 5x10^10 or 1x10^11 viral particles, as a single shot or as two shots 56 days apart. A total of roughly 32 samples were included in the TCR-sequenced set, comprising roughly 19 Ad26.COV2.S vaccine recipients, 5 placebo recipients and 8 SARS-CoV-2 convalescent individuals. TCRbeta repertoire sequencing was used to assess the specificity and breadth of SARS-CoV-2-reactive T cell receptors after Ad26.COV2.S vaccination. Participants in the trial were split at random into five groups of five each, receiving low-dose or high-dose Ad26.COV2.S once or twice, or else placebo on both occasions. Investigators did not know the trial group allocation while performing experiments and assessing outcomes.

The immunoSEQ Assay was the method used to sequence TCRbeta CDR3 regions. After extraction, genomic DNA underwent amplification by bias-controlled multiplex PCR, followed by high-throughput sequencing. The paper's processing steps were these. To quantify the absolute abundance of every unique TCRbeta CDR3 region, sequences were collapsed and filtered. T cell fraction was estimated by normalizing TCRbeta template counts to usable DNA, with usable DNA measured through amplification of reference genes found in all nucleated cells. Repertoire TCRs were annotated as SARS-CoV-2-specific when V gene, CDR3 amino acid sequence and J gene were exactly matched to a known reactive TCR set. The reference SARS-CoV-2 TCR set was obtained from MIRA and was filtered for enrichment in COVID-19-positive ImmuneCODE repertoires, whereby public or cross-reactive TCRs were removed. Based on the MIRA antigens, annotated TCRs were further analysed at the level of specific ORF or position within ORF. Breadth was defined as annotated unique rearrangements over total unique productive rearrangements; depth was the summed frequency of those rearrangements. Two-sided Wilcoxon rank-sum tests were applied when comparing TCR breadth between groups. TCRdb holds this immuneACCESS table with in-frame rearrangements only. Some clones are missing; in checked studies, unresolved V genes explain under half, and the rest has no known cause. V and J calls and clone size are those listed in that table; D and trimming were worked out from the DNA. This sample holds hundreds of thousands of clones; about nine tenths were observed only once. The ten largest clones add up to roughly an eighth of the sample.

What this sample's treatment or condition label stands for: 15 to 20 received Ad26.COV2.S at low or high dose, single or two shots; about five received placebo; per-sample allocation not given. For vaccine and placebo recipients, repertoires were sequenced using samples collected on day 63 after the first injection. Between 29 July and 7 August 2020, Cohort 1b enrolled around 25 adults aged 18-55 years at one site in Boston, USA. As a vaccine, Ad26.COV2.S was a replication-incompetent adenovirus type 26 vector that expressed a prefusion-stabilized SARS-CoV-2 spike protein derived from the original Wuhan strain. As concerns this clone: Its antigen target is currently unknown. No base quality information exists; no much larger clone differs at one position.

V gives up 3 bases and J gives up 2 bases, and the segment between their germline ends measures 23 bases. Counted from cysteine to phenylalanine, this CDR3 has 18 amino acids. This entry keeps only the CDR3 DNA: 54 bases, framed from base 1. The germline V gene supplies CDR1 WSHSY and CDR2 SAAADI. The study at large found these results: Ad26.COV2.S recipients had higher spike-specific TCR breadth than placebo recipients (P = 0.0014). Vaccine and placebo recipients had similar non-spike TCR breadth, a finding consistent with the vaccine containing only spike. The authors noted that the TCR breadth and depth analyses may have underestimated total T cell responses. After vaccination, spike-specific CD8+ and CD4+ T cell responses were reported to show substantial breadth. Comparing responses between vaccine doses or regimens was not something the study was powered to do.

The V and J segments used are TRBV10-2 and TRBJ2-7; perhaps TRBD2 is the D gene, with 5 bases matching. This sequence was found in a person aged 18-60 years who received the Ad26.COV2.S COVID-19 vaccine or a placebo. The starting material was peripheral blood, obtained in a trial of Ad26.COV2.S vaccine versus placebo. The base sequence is TGCGCCAGCAGTGATTCCGGGTGGCGAGGGAAGGCAACCTACGAGCAGTACTTC. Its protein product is CASSDSGWRGKATYEQYF.